This T cell receptor (beta chain) was documented in a study of blood T cell repertoires in COVID-19. V was clipped by 1 base and J by 4 bases, with 10 bases between them. The CDR3 totals 15 residues. The germline V gene encodes CDR1 LGHNA and CDR2 YSLEER. In the source study's methods: Amplified reference gene primers provided the basis for estimating nucleated cell counts. Data came from immunoSEQ multiplex PCR; TCRdb stores just in-frame clones and leaves some out. V, J and clone size were drawn from that table, and D and trimming were deduced from the DNA. Of tens of thousands of clones in the sample, 74% were seen once.

This TCR derives from a man between 65 and 85 years old with COVID-19, enrolled during active disease. The V call is TRBV4-3, the J call TRBJ2-2; D is unclear. Material for sequencing was peripheral blood. CDR3 amino acids: CASSQGSGPTGELFF. DNA for the CDR3: TGCGCCAGCAGCCAAGGGTCCGGTCCCACCGGGGAGCTGTTTTTT.